This T cell receptor (beta chain) was captured in a study of naive CD8 T cells in extremely preterm neonates. Points from the study as a whole: Preterm CDR3s were shorter than older groups', with fewer N additions and less trimming.

Preterm samples came from extremely preterm deliveries at about 21-28 weeks. With 5 bases removed from V and 4 bases from J, the gap between germline ends came to 12 bases. The CDR3 sequence is 13 residues long. In germline, CDR1 is SGHTA, CDR2 FQGNSA. This clone has just one count. Its antigen remains unidentified. Using immunoSEQ multiplex PCR, the repertoire was profiled, and TCRdb retains in-frame clones only, with some absent. The sample records about 23,000 clones, approximately 89% being singletons. The chain has TRBV7-2 and TRBJ2-7; perhaps TRBD1 as D (6 bases). The source of this sequence is a boy who was born preterm. Sequencing used naive CD8+ T cells from cord blood. CDR3 residues: CASSPTGKYEQYF. The DNA for the CDR3 is TGTGCCAGCAGCCCTACAGGGAAGTACGAGCAGTACTTC. Using reference TRBV7-2 and TRBJ2-7 for the parts outside the CDR3, the full variable domain is GAGVSQSPSNKVTEKGKDVELRCDPISGHTALYWYRQSLGQGLEFLIYFQGNSAPDKSGLPSDRFSAERTGGSVSTLTIQRTQQEDSAVYLCASSPTGKYEQYFGPGTRLTVT.